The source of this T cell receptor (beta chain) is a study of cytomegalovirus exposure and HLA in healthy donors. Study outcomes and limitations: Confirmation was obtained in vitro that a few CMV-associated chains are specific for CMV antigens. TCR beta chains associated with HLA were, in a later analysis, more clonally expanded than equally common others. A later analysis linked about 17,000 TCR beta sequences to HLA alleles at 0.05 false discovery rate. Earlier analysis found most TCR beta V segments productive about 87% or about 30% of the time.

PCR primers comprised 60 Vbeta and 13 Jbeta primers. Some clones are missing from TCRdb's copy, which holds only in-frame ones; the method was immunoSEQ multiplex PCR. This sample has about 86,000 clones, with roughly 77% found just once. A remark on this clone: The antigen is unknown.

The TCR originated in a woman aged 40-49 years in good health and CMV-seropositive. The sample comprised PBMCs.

CDR3 DNA: TGTGCCAGCAGTCCCATACAGCGGACTGAAGCTTTCTTT. As protein: CASSPIQRTEAFF. This chain links TRBV28 with TRBJ1-1; the D is unclear. V lost 5 bases and J lost 5, with 12 bases in between. The CDR3 totals 13 residues. The germline V gene has CDR1 MDHEN and CDR2 SYDVKM.